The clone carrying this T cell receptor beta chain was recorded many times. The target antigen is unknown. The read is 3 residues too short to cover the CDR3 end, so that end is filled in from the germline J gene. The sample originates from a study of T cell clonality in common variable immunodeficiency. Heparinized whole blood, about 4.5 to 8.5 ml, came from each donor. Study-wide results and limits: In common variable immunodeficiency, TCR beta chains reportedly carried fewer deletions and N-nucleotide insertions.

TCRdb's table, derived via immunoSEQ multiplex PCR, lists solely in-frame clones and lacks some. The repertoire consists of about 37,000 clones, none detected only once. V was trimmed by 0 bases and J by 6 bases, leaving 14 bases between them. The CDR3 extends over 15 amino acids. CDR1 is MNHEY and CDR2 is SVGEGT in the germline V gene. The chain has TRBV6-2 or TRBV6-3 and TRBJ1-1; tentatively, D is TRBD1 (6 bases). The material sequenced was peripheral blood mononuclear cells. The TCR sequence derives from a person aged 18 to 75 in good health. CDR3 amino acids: CASSYSIGGLAEAFF. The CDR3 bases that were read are TGTGCCAGCAGTTACTCGATCGGGGGGCTCGCTGAA.